This T cell receptor (beta chain) was identified during a study of human T cells and chemical hapten exposure. Study-level background: Each patch test put 0.01% DPC on the upper back, and results were read at 6 days. Points from the study as a whole: Expanded TCRs clustered into significantly more large CDR3 similarity groups than controls, the analysis revealed. Patch test score tracked positively with PT1 expanded TCR counts.

As to time point: pre-sensitization, week 0. Documented treatment: therapeutic diphenylcyclopropenone sensitization with weekly scalp DPC. Individual cDNA molecules each carried unique molecular identifiers attached by the library. TCRdb redid the calling of the RACE reads with MiXCR, one entry per CDR3 protein. Of about 74,000 distinct CDR3 sequences in the sample, 12% to 15% were seen once. The CDR3 sequence is 13 residues long. CDR1 and CDR2 (germline): GTSNPN, SVGIG (reference sequence). V lost 2 bases and J lost 7, with 12 bases in between. To note about this clonotype: Its antigen is still unknown.

Sequenced material: whole blood, taken in connection with sensitization to the hapten diphenylcyclopropenone (DPC). The V and J genes are TRBV30 and TRBJ2-1; TRBD2 might be the D (6 bases). This sequence originates from a woman aged 45-65 years with alopecia areata. Some clones in this sample may be carry-over from other donors' samples. This chain's CDR3 is CAWSRDSGNEQFF. The DNA of the CDR3 is TGTGCCTGGAGTAGGGACTCGGGGAATGAGCAGTTCTTC.